This T cell receptor (beta chain) stems from a study of blood T cell repertoires in COVID-19. The assay was immunoSEQ multiplex PCR, and TCRdb's table has in-frame clones only and misses some. The table shows 150,000 to 200,000 clones, with around 87% occurring only once. CDR1 and CDR2 (germline): KGHSH, LQKENI. This CDR3 has 11 residues. V lost 6 bases to trimming and J lost 7 bases, with 7 bases between them. Specimen: peripheral blood. The receptor's source is a man between 35 and 55 years old with active or convalescent COVID-19. This chain connects TRBV18 to TRBJ2-1; D remains ambiguous. For the CDR3, the DNA is TGTGCCAGCTCTCCGGAGAATGAGCAGTTCTTC. Translation gives CASSPENEQFF.